Included here is one T cell receptor (beta chain) sequence, with context. Its cognate antigen is unknown. Regarding treatment: oral pan-JAK inhibitor, 5-10 mg twice daily. The entry originates in a study of CD8+ T cells in alopecia areata. On the study more broadly: A regimen of oral tofacitinib, 5 to 10 mg twice daily, was given to treated patients.

CDR3 length: 13 amino acids. Germline trimming cut 5 bases from V and 2 bases from J; bases unmatched to any gene: 3. Germline V gives CDR1 GTSNPN, CDR2 SVGIG (reference sequence). Regarding the study as a whole: More clonal than normal scalp was lesional scalp, particularly alopecia totalis/universalis.

As the sequencing template, cDNA was produced by extracting RNA and reverse transcribing it. Libraries were prepared by immunoSEQ multiplex PCR; TCRdb keeps only in-frame clonotypes and omits some of them. The sample lists some 190,000 clones, 55% to 70% occurring once. V usage is TRBV30 and J usage is TRBJ2-3; TRBD2 matches at 8 bases. The specimen was CD4+ T cells sorted from blood, collected at week 4, from a patient treated with tofacitinib. The sequence was obtained from a human donor with alopecia areata. CDR3 sequence (DNA): TGTGCCTGGCAGCGGGAGCCCACAGATACGCAGTATTTT. Amino acids: CAWQREPTDTQYF.